This record concerns one T cell receptor beta chain sequence. Its antigen is not identified. PCR was performed using 60 Vbeta and 13 Jbeta primers. The assay was immunoSEQ multiplex PCR, and TCRdb's table has in-frame clones only and misses some. The sample includes 150,000 to 200,000 clones, about 85% seen only once; the top ten take 1%. This sample was included in a study of cytomegalovirus exposure and HLA in healthy donors. Findings of the study overall: No immune exposure information besides CMV serostatus was available.

The source is a boy aged 2-9 years in good health and CMV-seronegative. Sequenced: PBMCs.

CDR3 DNA sequence: TGTGCCAGCGGTCTGGGGGGATCGAGCTCCTACGAGCAGTACGTC. Its translation is CASGLGGSSSYEQYV. The chain uses TRBV28 and TRBJ2-7; tentatively, D is TRBD2 (6 bases). The germline CDR1 and CDR2 sequences are MDHEN and SYDVKM. Deletions cut 8 bases from V and 0 bases from J, with 17 bases between. The CDR3 totals 15 residues.